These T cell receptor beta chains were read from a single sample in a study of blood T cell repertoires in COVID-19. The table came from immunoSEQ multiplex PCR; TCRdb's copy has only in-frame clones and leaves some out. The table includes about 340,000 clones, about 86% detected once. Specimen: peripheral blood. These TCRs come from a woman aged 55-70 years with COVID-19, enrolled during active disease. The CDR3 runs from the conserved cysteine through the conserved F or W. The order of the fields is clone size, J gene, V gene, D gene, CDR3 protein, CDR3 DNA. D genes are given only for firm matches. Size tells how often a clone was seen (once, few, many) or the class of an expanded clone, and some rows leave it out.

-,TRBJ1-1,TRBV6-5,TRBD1,CASSSPGTANTEAFF,TGTGCCAGCAGTTCCCCCGGGACAGCCAACACTGAAGCTTTCTTT
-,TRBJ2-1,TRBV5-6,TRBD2,CASSSRDYLVNEQFF,TGTGCCAGCAGCTCCCGGGACTACCTAGTCAATGAGCAGTTCTTC
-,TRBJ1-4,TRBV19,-,CATQREVDEKLFF,TGTGCCACCCAGAGGGAGGTTGATGAAAAACTGTTTTTT
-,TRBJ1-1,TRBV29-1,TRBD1,CSVDRDVTEAFF,TGCAGCGTAGACAGGGATGTCACTGAAGCTTTCTTT
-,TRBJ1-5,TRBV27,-,CASSPLWAAGNQPQHF,TGTGCCAGCAGTCCCCTCTGGGCCGCCGGCAATCAGCCCCAGCATTTT
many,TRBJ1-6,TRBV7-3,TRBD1,CASSMTGGGNSPLHF,TGTGCCAGCAGCATGACAGGGGGCGGGAATTCACCCCTCCACTTT
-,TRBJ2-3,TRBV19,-,CASSIEWSADTQYF,TGTGCCAGTAGTATAGAATGGAGCGCAGATACGCAGTATTTT
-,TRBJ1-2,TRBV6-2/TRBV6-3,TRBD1,CASSPQQGNYGYTF,TGTGCCAGCAGTCCGCAACAGGGGAACTATGGCTACACCTTC
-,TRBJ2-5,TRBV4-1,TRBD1,CASSQDQAPGQGATQYF,TGCGCCAGCAGCCAAGATCAAGCCCCGGGACAGGGGGCGACCCAGTACTTC
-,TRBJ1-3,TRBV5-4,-,CASSPTDDGGNTIYF,TGTGCCAGCAGCCCTACCGATGATGGTGGAAACACCATATATTTT
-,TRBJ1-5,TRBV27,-,CASRQGYSNQPQHF,TGTGCCAGCAGACAGGGTTATAGCAATCAGCCCCAGCATTTT
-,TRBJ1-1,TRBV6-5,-,CASRYRSMNTEAFF,TGTGCCAGCAGGTACAGGAGCATGAACACTGAAGCTTTCTTT
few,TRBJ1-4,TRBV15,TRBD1,CATTPTGVNEKLFF,TGTGCCACCACCCCGACAGGGGTTAATGAAAAACTGTTTTTT
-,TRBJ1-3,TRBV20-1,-,CSASRRGDTIYF,TGCAGTGCTAGTAGAAGAGGAGACACCATATATTTT
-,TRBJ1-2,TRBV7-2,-,CASSPAGSSRSYTF,TGTGCCAGCAGCCCAGCAGGCAGCTCAAGGAGCTACACCTTC
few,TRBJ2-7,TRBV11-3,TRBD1,CASSSPGDRVYEQYF,TGTGCCAGCAGCTCCCCCGGGGACAGGGTCTACGAGCAGTACTTC
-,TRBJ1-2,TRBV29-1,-,CSVDGQGNGYTF,TGCAGCGTTGACGGCCAGGGTAATGGCTACACCTTC
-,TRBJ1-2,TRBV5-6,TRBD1,CASSSGTGSGYTF,TGTGCCAGCAGCTCCGGGACAGGGAGTGGCTACACCTTC
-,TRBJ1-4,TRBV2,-,CASSADWLLNEKLFF,TGTGCCAGCAGCGCCGATTGGCTACTAAATGAAAAACTGTTTTTT
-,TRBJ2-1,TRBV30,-,CAWSVTGSYNEQFF,TGTGCCTGGAGTGTCACAGGGAGTTACAATGAGCAGTTCTTC
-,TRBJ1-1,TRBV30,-,CAWEVAENTEAFF,TGTGCCTGGGAGGTAGCAGAGAACACTGAAGCTTTCTTT
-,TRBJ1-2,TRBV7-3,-,CASSLIGGAYGYTF,TGTGCCAGCAGCTTAATAGGAGGGGCCTATGGCTACACCTTC
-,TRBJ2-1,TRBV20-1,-,CSASPGWTYNEQFF,TGCAGTGCTAGTCCAGGGTGGACCTACAATGAGCAGTTCTTC
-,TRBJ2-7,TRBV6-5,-,CALSAGQSYEQYF,TGTGCCCTCTCGGCGGGACAGTCCTACGAGCAGTACTTC
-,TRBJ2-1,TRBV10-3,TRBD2,CAIRSPLAGLGYNEQFF,TGTGCCATCAGGTCGCCTCTCGCCGGACTAGGATACAATGAGCAGTTCTTC
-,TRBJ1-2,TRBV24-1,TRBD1,CAVQGVGYGYTF,TGTGCCGTACAGGGGGTCGGCTATGGCTACACCTTC
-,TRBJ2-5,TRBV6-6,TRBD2,CASSLLAGPQETQYF,TGTGCCAGCAGCTTACTAGCGGGTCCACAAGAGACCCAGTACTTC
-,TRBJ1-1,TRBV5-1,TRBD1,CASSYDRANTEAFF,TGCGCCAGCAGTTACGACAGGGCGAACACTGAAGCTTTCTTT
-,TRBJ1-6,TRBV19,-,CASRGVQRSYNSPLHF,TGTGCCAGTAGGGGAGTGCAGCGCTCCTATAATTCACCCCTCCACTTT
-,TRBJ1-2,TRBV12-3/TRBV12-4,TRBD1,CASSSTGIDGYTF,TGTGCCAGCAGTTCGACAGGGATCGATGGCTACACCTTC
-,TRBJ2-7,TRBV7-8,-,CASSFPGGHLYEQYF,TGTGCCAGCAGCTTCCCCGGGGGGCATCTTTACGAGCAGTACTTC
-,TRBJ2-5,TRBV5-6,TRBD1,CASSSDRGEETQYF,TGTGCCAGCAGCTCGGACAGGGGAGAAGAGACCCAGTACTTC
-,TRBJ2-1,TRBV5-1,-,CASSLGPLTGYNEQFF,TGCGCCAGCAGCTTGGGCCCCTTAACAGGTTACAATGAGCAGTTCTTC
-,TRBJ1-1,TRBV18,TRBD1,CASSLMQGADYTEAFF,TGTGCCAGCTCACTTATGCAGGGGGCGGATTACACTGAAGCTTTCTTT
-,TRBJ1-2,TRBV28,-,CASSPQPPPGGYTF,TGTGCCAGCAGTCCCCAGCCACCTCCGGGTGGCTACACCTTC
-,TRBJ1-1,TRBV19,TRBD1,CASRGQPPTDTEAFF,TGTGCCAGTAGGGGACAGCCTCCAACCGACACTGAAGCTTTCTTT
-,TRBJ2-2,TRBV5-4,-,CASSLGRGRIAGELFF,TGTGCCAGCAGCTTAGGTAGGGGCAGGATCGCCGGGGAGCTGTTTTTT
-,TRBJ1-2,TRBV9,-,CASSVDSSGGTYGYTF,TGTGCCAGCAGCGTAGACTCGTCCGGGGGAACATATGGCTACACCTTC
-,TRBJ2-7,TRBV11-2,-,CASSFQFSEQYF,TGTGCCAGCAGCTTTCAGTTTTCCGAGCAGTACTTC
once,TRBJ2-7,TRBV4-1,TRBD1,CASRQVGTGQRSYEQYF,TGCGCCAGCAGACAAGTGGGGACGGGACAGCGATCCTACGAGCAGTACTTC
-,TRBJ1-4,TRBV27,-,CASRRGPGEKLFF,TGTGCCAGCAGACGGGGTCCGGGTGAAAAACTGTTTTTT
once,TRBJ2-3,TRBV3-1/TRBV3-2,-,CASSQDPRAADTQYF,TGTGCCAGCAGCCAAGATCCCAGGGCGGCAGATACGCAGTATTTT
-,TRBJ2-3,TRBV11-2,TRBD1,CASSAPGQAQYF,TGTGCCAGCAGCGCCCCCGGACAGGCGCAGTATTTT
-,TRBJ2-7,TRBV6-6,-,CASSYHENLQGYEQYF,TGTGCCAGCAGTTACCACGAGAACTTACAGGGCTACGAGCAGTACTTC